This T cell receptor (beta chain) comes out of a study of T cell responses to AZD1222 COVID-19 vaccine (dated by TCRdb to about 2021). Looking at the study overall: Because spike-specific TCR depth and breadth did not differ between the two schedules, AZD1222 recipients who got a second dose at roughly 4 weeks were pooled with those who got a second dose at roughly 12 weeks. Trial participants were enrolled into age subgroups of 18-55, 56-69 and 70-plus years, which contained about 150, 27 and 61 TCR-sequenced participants, respectively. TCR sequencing covered 230 to 250 trial participants: 200 to 220 given two doses of AZD1222 and approximately 26 given two doses of MenACWY control vaccine.

Read against the paper, the sample's time point label means: baseline before first vaccination. Vaccinee samples came from UK trials COV001 and COV002, including a single-blind randomized controlled phase 2/3 trial of AZD1222 (ChAdOx1 nCoV-19) in healthy adults. For TCRbeta chain sequencing, PBMC samples were collected from trial participants at day 0 and at day 28 after the second dose. The CDR3 regions of human TCRbeta chains were analyzed by immunosequencing. The published analysis was carried out like this. TCRs in the repertoires were compared against a reference library of SARS-CoV-2-specific TCRs that had been generated with the MIRA antigen-specificity platform. Breadth was defined as the fraction of unique TCRs that were SARS-CoV-2-associated. Depth was defined as the fraction of total T cells that were SARS-CoV-2-associated. Using the MIRA data, each spike-specific TCR was mapped to the spike region that the TCR reacts to and placed in a CD4 or CD8 class. Log10-transformed breadth and depth values were compared by one-way ANOVA with Sidak's multiple comparisons tests. Held by TCRdb, this immuneACCESS table contains in-frame sequences only and omits some clones. Under half of the omission traces to an unresolved V gene where checked; the cause of the rest is unknown. V, J and clone size are those of that table, while D and trimming were read from the DNA. For this sample the table gives 75,000 to 95,000 clones, of which approximately 84% were detected only once. About 13% of the sample goes to the ten largest clones.

Points on this clone: Its specific antigen is unknown. Base qualities are missing; no much larger clone stands one base away.

Summary of the overall study and its limitations: Reportedly, close to half of the unique spike-specific TCRs recognized epitopes lying outside the regions that are mutated in the B.1.351 and B.1.1.7 variants. Conclusions about previously exposed vaccinees are limited because only five to seven AZD1222 recipients were SARS-CoV-2 seropositive at baseline. The 56-69-year group was small, and its depth increase did not reach significance, likely because of low power. Because no day 14 peak-response samples were available, repertoires were characterized only after the peak T cell response. Most participants were white British and females outnumbered males, and the authors suggested that clonal diversity may have been underestimated. CD4 TCRs associated with the vaccine covered the entire spike protein, and the dominant responses were in regions 160-218 and 743-854. After two AZD1222 doses, spike-specific TCR breadth and depth were significantly higher than at day 0 and than in MenACWY recipients.

Germline trimming amounts to 2 bases on V and 13 bases on J, with 8 as the count of junction bases outside the gene matches. Including the terminal cysteine and phenylalanine, the CDR3 comprises 14 residues. The kept DNA is CDR3 alone, 42 bases in frame from the first base. Based on the germline V gene, the CDR1 and CDR2 sequences are SGHVS and FNYEAQ. The chain is encoded by TRBV7-6 joined to TRBJ1-6; TRBD1 aligns with 7 central bases. The sequencing here drew on peripheral blood, taken on day 0 of AZD1222 vaccination. This receptor was obtained from an adult in good health. The DNA sequence follows: TGTGCCAGCAGCTTAACGGCTCAGGGGGGCCCCCTCCACTTT. Translated, it gives CASSLTAQGGPLHF.